The 20 T cell receptor beta chains in this list originate from one sample, sequenced in a study of metastatic and nonmetastatic thyroid tumors. TCRdb re-called the PCR reads via MiXCR. The sample has some 14,000 clones, 25% to 35% seen once. Thyroid surgery was performed in patients who had received no treatment beforehand. Sequencing was done on a sample of blood. The receptors here all came from a female donor with papillary thyroid cancer or a benign thyroid nodule (not recorded which). Some clones in this sample may be carry-over from other donors' samples.

This clone was found many times. The chain is built from TRBV5-5 and TRBJ1-2, with unresolved D. Per the germline V gene, CDR1 is SGHKS and CDR2 is YYEKEE (reference sequence). With 4 bases removed from V and 8 bases from J, the gap between germline ends came to 15 bases. The CDR3 has 13 residues. CDR3 DNA: TGTGCCAGCAGCGACTATCCGACTGGGGGCTACACCTTC. This gives the protein CASSDYPTGGYTF.

As for this clone: The junction differs from germline at one of its ends, possibly a read error. V is TRBV7-2 and J is TRBJ1-5; no reliable D call. CDR1 is SGHTA, CDR2 FQGNSA, per germline. The CDR3 contains 14 residues. This CDR3 reads CASSIGQSNQAQHF. The CDR3 DNA follows: TGTGCCAGCAGCATAGGCCAGAGCAATCAGGCCCAGCATTTT.

Judged by abundance, this clone is medium-sized. The chain joins TRBV2 to TRBJ2-3, with D maybe TRBD2 (5 bases). Germline CDR1 and CDR2: SNHLY and FYNNEI. The germline V and J ends were trimmed by 8 bases and 4 bases, with 13 bases remaining between them. The CDR3 covers 13 residues. CDR3 DNA sequence: TGTGCCAGCCAACGGGATCAGGCAGATACGCAGTATTTT. Its protein is CASQRDQADTQYF.

This clone is judged medium-sized (0.01 to 0.1%). The chain employs TRBV28 and TRBJ2-7, with a weak D call TRBD2 (7 bases). The V end lost 6 bases, the J end lost 3 bases, and 21 bases lay between the germline ends. This CDR3 is built from 16 residues. Germline V gene data show CDR1 as MDHEN and CDR2 as SYDVKM. The chain's CDR3 is CASRTFGGGPLYEQYF. CDR3 DNA: TGTGCCAGCAGAACATTTGGCGGGGGCCCCCTCTACGAGCAGTACTTC.

This clone has ten or more counts. This chain connects TRBV20-1 to TRBJ2-3; 12 bases line up with TRBD2. CDR1 and CDR2 (germline): DFQATT, SNEGSKA (reference sequence). J lost 7 bases, V lost 3 bases, and 11 bases had no gene match. The CDR3 runs to 16 residues. The CDR3, as DNA: TGCAGTGCTAGTGATGGACTAGCGGGGCCCCTGAATACGCAGTATTTT. Its protein product is CSASDGLAGPLNTQYF.

This clone was recorded at least ten times. This chain joins TRBV12-5 and TRBJ2-3; 7 bases are a match to TRBD1. This CDR3 region has 14 residues. V shed 7 bases, J shed 4 bases, and the junction held 8 bases outside the gene matches. Per germline, CDR1 LGHNT and CDR2 FRNRAP. The CDR3 sequence is CASVKQGLADTQYF. CDR3 DNA sequence: TGTGCTAGTGTAAAACAGGGGTTAGCAGATACGCAGTATTTT.

The chain recombines TRBV11-2 with TRBJ2-7; no clear D gene. V shed 4 bases and J shed 0 bases, with 19 bases lying between them. The CDR3 length is 17 residues. Germline-derived CDR1 and CDR2 are SGHAT and FQNNGV. The CDR3 sequence is CASSSWQGGSSSYEQYF. The DNA of the CDR3 is TGTGCCAGCAGCTCCTGGCAAGGTGGGTCGAGCTCCTACGAGCAGTACTTC.

This clone qualifies as medium-sized. The V call is TRBV20-1, the J call TRBJ2-3, with D unclear. The germline gives CDR1 DFQATT, CDR2 SNEGSKA (reference sequence). This CDR3 region has 12 residues. V lost 2 bases to trimming and J lost 6 bases, with 9 bases between them. CDR3 in amino acids: CSARWAPDTQYF. In DNA form, the CDR3 reads TGCAGTGCTAGATGGGCTCCCGATACGCAGTATTTT.

This clone was seen only a few times. The rearrangement uses TRBV12-3 or TRBV12-4 and TRBJ1-1; 8 bases map to TRBD1. CDR3 size: 16 residues. The V segment lost 3 bases and the J segment 1 base; nucleotides outside the gene matches: 7. The CDR3 here is CASSFIAGQGNTEAFF. DNA of the CDR3: TGTGCCAGCAGTTTTATTGCTGGACAGGGGAACACTGAAGCTTTCTTT.

The rearrangement uses TRBV6-5 and TRBJ2-7; D remains unclear. The germline gives CDR1 MNHEY, CDR2 SVGAGI. The CDR3 has 13 amino acids. The germline V and J ends were trimmed by 1 base and 4 bases, with 8 bases remaining between them. The CDR3 DNA sequence: TGTGCCAGCAGTTACTTCGGCGGTTACGAGCAGTACTTC. Residues: CASSYFGGYEQYF.

The V and J genes are TRBV11-3 and TRBJ2-7, with no clear D. The V end lost 3 bases, the J end lost 4 bases, and 16 bases lay between the germline ends. CDR1 is SGHNT and CDR2 is YENEEA in the germline V gene. The length of the CDR3 is 15 residues. CDR3 nucleotides: TGTGCCAGCAGCTTGATTCGGGCAGGAGTATACGAGCAGTACTTC. Its translation: CASSLIRAGVYEQYF.

This clone was counted many times. The chain uses TRBV5-5 and TRBJ2-7; TRBD2 might be the D (6 bases). Germline V gene data show CDR1 as SGHKS and CDR2 as YYEKEE (reference sequence). V was clipped by 6 bases and J by 6 bases, with 22 bases between them. This CDR3 region has 15 residues. The CDR3 DNA follows: TGTGCCAGCACCCCCACCGGCGCCGGGAGAGGCGAGCAGTACTTC. The encoded protein is CASTPTGAGRGEQYF.

This clone is medium-sized (0.01 to 0.1%). The rearrangement uses TRBV9 and TRBJ2-1; 7 nucleotides line up with TRBD2. Germline loops: CDR1 SGDLS, CDR2 YYNGEE. J was trimmed by 5 bases and V by 3 bases; bases with no gene match: 11. The length of the CDR3 is 16 residues. The CDR3 region has the DNA TGTGCCAGCAGCGATCGGACTAGTCGGGTCAACAATGAGCAGTTCTTC. It encodes CASSDRTSRVNNEQFF.

This clone was seen a handful of times. V usage is TRBV6-2 or TRBV6-3 and J usage is TRBJ2-3, with a tentative D call TRBD1 (5 bases). The CDR3 contains 15 residues. Germline loops: CDR1 MNHEY, CDR2 SVGEGT. Trimming shortened V by 2 bases and J by 4 bases, and 13 bases separated the two germline ends. CDR3 sequence (DNA): TGTGCCAGCAGTTACATTCGGGTAGGGGCAGATACGCAGTATTTT. Translated, it gives CASSYIRVGADTQYF.

This clone was counted at least ten times. The sample has other DNA sequences that encode this CDR3 too. The chain couples TRBV18 to TRBJ2-5; D is uncertain. Between the trimmed V and J ends, which lost 1 base and 7 bases, there was a span of 7 bases. Germline CDR1 and CDR2: KGHSH and LQKENI. The CDR3 covers 12 residues. Here the CDR3 DNA reads TGTGCCAGCTCACCACAAAGAGGGACCCAGTACTTC. As protein: CASSPQRGTQYF.

V and J are TRBV11-2 and TRBJ2-7, with D unclear. Trimming stripped 0 bases from V and 3 bases from J, with 6 bases between. Germline CDR1 is SGHAT and CDR2 is FQNNGV. The CDR3 has 13 amino acids. The CDR3 DNA sequence: TGTGCCAGCAGCTTAGAGTGGAGCTACGAGCAGTACTTC. Translated, it gives CASSLEWSYEQYF.

This clone has a single count. Here the CDR3 reads CASTRDTSTNEKLFF. The CDR3 DNA is TGCGCCAGCACCCGGGACACCTCAACTAATGAAAAACTGTTTTTT. The rearrangement links TRBV5-1 to TRBJ1-4, with D tentatively TRBD1 (6 bases). Germline CDR1 is SGHRS and CDR2 is YFSETQ. Trimming shortened V by 6 bases and J by 0 bases, and 12 bases separated the two germline ends. The CDR3 is 15 amino acids.

The sample holds many counts of this clone. The chain couples TRBV7-9 to TRBJ2-2; TRBD1 or TRBD2 may be the D gene (5 bases each). V was clipped by 6 bases and J by 0 bases, with 11 bases between them. Germline V gene lookup returns CDR1 SEHNR and CDR2 FQNEAQ (reference sequence). The CDR3 consists of 15 residues. CDR3 sequence reads: CASRTGTANTGELFF. DNA of the CDR3: TGTGCCAGCAGAACCGGGACGGCGAACACCGGGGAGCTGTTTTTT. The full variable domain, its missing parts supplied by reference TRBV7-9 and TRBJ2-2, is DTGVSQNPRHKITKRGQNVTFRCDPISEHNRLYWYRQTLGQGPEFLTYFQNEAQLEKSRLLSDRFSAERPKGSFSTLEIQRTEQGDSAMYLCASRTGTANTGELFFGEGSRLTVL.

The chain carries TRBV11-2 and TRBJ1-1; possible D gene TRBD1, 6 bases. The CDR3 is 12 residues long. The germline CDR1 and CDR2 sequences are SGHAT and FQNNGV. V lost 5 bases and J 5 bases, leaving 9 bases between the germline ends. The CDR3 reads CASSRGWTEAFF. The CDR3 DNA is TGTGCCAGCAGCAGGGGGTGGACTGAAGCTTTCTTT.

By proportion, this clone is medium-sized (0.01 to 0.1%). The gene calls are TRBV20-1 and TRBJ2-1; TRBD2 matches at 11 bases. The CDR3 is made up of 16 amino acids. Trimming at V came to 6 bases and at J to 3 bases, leaving 10 bases not matched to a gene. Germline V CDR1 and CDR2: DFQATT, SNEGSKA (reference sequence). The CDR3 protein is CSARPPLAGGYNEQFF. CDR3 DNA sequence: TGCAGTGCCAGACCCCCCCTAGCGGGGGGCTACAATGAGCAGTTCTTC.